This T cell receptor beta chain was sequenced in a study of cytomegalovirus exposure and HLA in healthy donors. Study context: The roughly 130 validation repertoires used the same platform as the 550 to 850 first-cohort repertoires (as reported by a later analysis). Findings and caveats of the study: Among TCR beta chains, those listed as cytomegalovirus-associated numbered more than 150. One later analysis, an examination of the approximately 130 validation repertoires, found that first-cohort TCR clusters tended to co-occur in them.

Germline V gene lookup returns CDR1 SQVTM and CDR2 ANQGSEA. The CDR3 runs 19 residues. With 3 bases clipped from V and 1 base from J, the junction kept 19 bases outside the gene matches. About this clone itself: What it binds is not known.

Using immunoSEQ multiplex PCR, the repertoire was profiled, and TCRdb retains in-frame clones only, with some absent. This table holds 200,000 or so clones, roughly 88% found once. V and J are TRBV29-1 and TRBJ1-1; TRBD1 agrees at 8 bases. This receptor was taken from a woman in her 30s in good health and CMV-seropositive. The sequencing input was PBMCs. CDR3 residues: CSVERTGIILRHGNTEAFF. The CDR3 nucleotides read TGCAGCGTTGAGCGGACAGGGATTATCCTACGGCATGGGAACACTGAAGCTTTCTTT. The variable domain in full, with the rest retrieved from reference TRBV29-1 and TRBJ1-1, is SAVISQKPSRDICQRGTSLTIQCQVDSQVTMMFWYRQQPGQSLTLIATANQGSEATYESGFVIDKFPISRPNLTFSTLTVSNMSPEDSSIYLCSVERTGIILRHGNTEAFFGQGTRLTVV.